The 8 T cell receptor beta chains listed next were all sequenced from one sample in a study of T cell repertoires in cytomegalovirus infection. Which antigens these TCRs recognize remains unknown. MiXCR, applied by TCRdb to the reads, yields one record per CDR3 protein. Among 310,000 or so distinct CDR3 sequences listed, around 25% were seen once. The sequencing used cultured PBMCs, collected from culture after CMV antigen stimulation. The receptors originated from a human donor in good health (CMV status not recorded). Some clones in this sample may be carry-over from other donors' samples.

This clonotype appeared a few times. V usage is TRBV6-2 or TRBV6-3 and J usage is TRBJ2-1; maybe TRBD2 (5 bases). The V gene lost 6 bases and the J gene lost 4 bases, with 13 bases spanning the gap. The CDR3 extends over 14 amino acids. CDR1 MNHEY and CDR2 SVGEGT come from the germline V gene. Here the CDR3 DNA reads TGTGCCAGCAGCCGGACTCCCGGGTACAATGAGCAGTTCTTC. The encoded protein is CASSRTPGYNEQFF.

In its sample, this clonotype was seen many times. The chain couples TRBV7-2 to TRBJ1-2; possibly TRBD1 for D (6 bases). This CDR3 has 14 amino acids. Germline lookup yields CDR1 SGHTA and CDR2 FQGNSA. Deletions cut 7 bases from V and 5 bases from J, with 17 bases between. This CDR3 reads CASIRGQGPYGYTF. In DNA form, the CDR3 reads TGTGCCAGCATCCGTGGGCAGGGGCCTTATGGCTACACCTTC.

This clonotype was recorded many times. The CDR3 loop is CASNWREGSEQYF. The CDR3 nucleotides are TGTGCCAGCAATTGGCGGGAGGGTTCCGAGCAGTACTTC. The chain is built from TRBV7-2 and TRBJ2-7; TRBD2 matches 9 bases. The CDR3 has 13 residues. V shed 7 bases, J shed 6 bases, and the junction held 7 bases outside the gene matches. The germline gives CDR1 SGHTA, CDR2 FQGNSA. Full variable domain (missing parts from reference TRBV7-2 and TRBJ2-7): GAGVSQSPSNKVTEKGKDVELRCDPISGHTALYWYRQSLGQGLEFLIYFQGNSAPDKSGLPSDRFSAERTGGSVSTLTIQRTQQEDSAVYLCASNWREGSEQYFGPGTRLTVT.

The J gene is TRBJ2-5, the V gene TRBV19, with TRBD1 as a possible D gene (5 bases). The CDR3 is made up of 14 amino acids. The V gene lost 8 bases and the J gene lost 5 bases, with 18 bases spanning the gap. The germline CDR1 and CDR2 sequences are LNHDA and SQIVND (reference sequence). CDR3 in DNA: TGTGCCAGTTGCCAGGGTGGTGGTTGGGAGACCCAGTACTTC. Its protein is CASCQGGGWETQYF.

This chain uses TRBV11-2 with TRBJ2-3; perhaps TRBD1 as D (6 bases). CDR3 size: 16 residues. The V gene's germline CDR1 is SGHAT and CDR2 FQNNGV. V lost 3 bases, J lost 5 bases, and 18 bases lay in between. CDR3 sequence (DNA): TGTGCCAGCAGCTTGGTGGACAGACCACTTGAAGATACGCAGTATTTT. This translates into CASSLVDRPLEDTQYF.

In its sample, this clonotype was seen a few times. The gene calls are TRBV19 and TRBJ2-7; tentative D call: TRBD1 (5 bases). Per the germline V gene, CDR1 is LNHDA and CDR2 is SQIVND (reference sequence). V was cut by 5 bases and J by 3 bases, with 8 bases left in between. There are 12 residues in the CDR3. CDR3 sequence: CASSGHYYEQYF. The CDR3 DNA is TGTGCCAGTAGTGGACACTACTACGAGCAGTACTTC.

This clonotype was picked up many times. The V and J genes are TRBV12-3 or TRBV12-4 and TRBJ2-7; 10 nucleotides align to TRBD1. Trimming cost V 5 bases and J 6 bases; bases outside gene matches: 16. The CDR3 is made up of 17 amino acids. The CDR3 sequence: CASSISRGTGDSSEQYF. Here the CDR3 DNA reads TGTGCCAGCAGTATCTCCCGCGGGACAGGGGACTCTAGCGAGCAGTACTTC.

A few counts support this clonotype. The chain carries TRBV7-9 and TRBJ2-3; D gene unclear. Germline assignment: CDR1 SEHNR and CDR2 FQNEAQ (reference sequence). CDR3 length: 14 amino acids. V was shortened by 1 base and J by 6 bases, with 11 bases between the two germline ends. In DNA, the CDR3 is TGTGCCAGCAGCTTAGTTCAGGCATGGGATACGCAGTATTTT. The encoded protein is CASSLVQAWDTQYF.